In this sample, the clone carrying this T cell receptor (beta chain) turned up many times. Its specificity is not known. CDR1 is DFQATT and CDR2 is SNEGSKA in the germline V gene (reference sequence). The CDR3 runs to 15 residues. V was cut by 0 bases and J by 5 bases, with 14 bases left in between. Before thyroid surgery, none of the patients had received any treatment. These data belong to a study of metastatic and nonmetastatic thyroid tumors. Overall study: Comparative analysis of repertoires was undertaken across blood and tumor or nodule tissue obtained from malignant and benign thyroid patients. Study-level points and caveats: As reported, TCR beta diversity in blood and tumor was significantly higher in malignant thyroid tumors than in benign nodules.

Per the study methods: In papillary thyroid cancer, a distant-metastasis classifier was built using CDR3 differences across clinicopathological groups. TCRdb recomputed clones from the PCR reads via MiXCR. Clone size and V and J calls follow TCRdb, not the original study. The sample carries roughly 40,000 clones, around an eighth recorded once. The receptor comes from a male donor with papillary thyroid cancer or a benign thyroid nodule (not recorded which). Some clones in this sample may be carry-over from other donors' samples. Sequencing was done on a sample of blood. V usage is TRBV20-1 and J usage is TRBJ1-5; D gene unclear. The CDR3 region has the DNA TGCAGTGCTAGAGATTTCGGGAGGTTGGATCAGCCCCAGCATTTT. As protein: CSARDFGRLDQPQHF.